Presented here are 32 T cell receptor beta chains from one specimen sequenced in a study of response to subunit inactivated influenza vaccine. TCRdb ran MiXCR on the RT-PCR reads and lists one entry per CDR3 protein. Found here are about 700,000 distinct CDR3 sequences, more than 11% of them singletons; the top ten hold around 6.5%. Sequenced here: PBMCs from blood, sampled less than 15 days before vaccination. Receptor source: a man aged 50 to 59 who received an inactivated influenza vaccine.

This clonotype was detected only a few times. The V gene is TRBV29-1, the J gene TRBJ2-1; 7 bases map to TRBD1. Germline V gene sequence: CDR1 SQVTM, CDR2 ANQGSEA. Trimming at V came to 8 bases and at J to 3 bases, leaving 7 bases not matched to a gene. The CDR3 consists of 13 residues. This CDR3 reads CSSGQDRYNEQFF. For the CDR3, the DNA is TGCAGCTCCGGACAGGATCGCTACAATGAGCAGTTCTTC.

The table lists this clonotype with a few counts. The chain employs TRBV6-1 and TRBJ2-2, with 7 positions matching TRBD1. This CDR3 comprises 13 residues. Germline V gives CDR1 MNHNS, CDR2 SASEGT. Losses at the gene ends were 11 bases for V and 2 bases for J; bases not matched to a gene: 5. The CDR3 here is CADRDRNTGELFF. The CDR3 DNA reads TGTGCCGACCGGGACAGAAACACCGGGGAGCTGTTTTTT.

This clonotype was found a few times. The V and J genes are TRBV29-1 and TRBJ2-3; unclear D gene. The V gene's germline CDR1 is SQVTM and CDR2 ANQGSEA. This CDR3 has 14 residues. The ends were cut back, 4 bases at V and 2 bases at J, with 13 bases in the middle. In DNA form, the CDR3 reads TGCAGCGTTGTTCTACACTCCACCACAGATACGCAGTATTTT. It specifies CSVVLHSTTDTQYF.

The rearrangement uses TRBV13 and TRBJ2-3, with unresolved D. The CDR3 length is 14 residues. Looked up from germline, CDR1 is PRHDT and CDR2 is FYEKMQ (reference sequence). Trimming took 5 bases from V and 4 from J, leaving 13 bases between them. CDR3 loop: CASSPTPSADTQYF. The CDR3 nucleotides read TGTGCCAGCAGCCCAACCCCCAGCGCAGATACGCAGTATTTT. Full variable domain (rest looked up from reference TRBV13 and TRBJ2-3): AAGVIQSPRHLIKEKRETATLKCYPIPRHDTVYWYQQGPGQDPQFLISFYEKMQSDKGSIPDRFSAQQFSDYHSELNMSSLELGDSALYFCASSPTPSADTQYFGPGTRLTVL.

This clonotype appeared a few times. The CDR3 spells CASSFGQGVTGELFF. The DNA for the CDR3 is TGCGCCAGCAGCTTCGGACAGGGGGTAACCGGGGAGCTGTTTTTT. The genes are TRBV5-1 and TRBJ2-2; 10 bases map to TRBD1. Trimming cost V 2 bases and J 5 bases; bases outside gene matches: 3. Germline V gene lookup returns CDR1 SGHRS and CDR2 YFSETQ. This CDR3 contains 15 residues.

The chain has TRBV20-1 and TRBJ2-1; no reliable D call. Trimming cost V 3 bases and J 6 bases, with 12 bases left between them. Germline V CDR1 and CDR2: DFQATT, SNEGSKA (reference sequence). This CDR3 contains 13 residues. In DNA, the CDR3 is TGCAGTGCTAGCCGGGCAGTATCCAATGAGCAGTTCTTC. This translates into CSASRAVSNEQFF.

This clonotype was seen a handful of times. J is TRBJ2-7 and V is TRBV6-2 or TRBV6-3, with D possibly matching TRBD1 (5 bases). The CDR3 consists of 14 residues. V dropped 7 bases and J dropped 2 bases, with 15 bases sitting between them. Germline V lookup: CDR1 MNHEY, CDR2 SVGEGT. CDR3 amino acids: CASTKGQRTYEQYF. The DNA for the CDR3 is TGTGCCAGCACCAAGGGGCAAAGAACCTACGAGCAGTACTTC.

In its sample, this clonotype was seen a few times. The V gene is TRBV12-3 or TRBV12-4, the J gene TRBJ2-3; D is uncertain. The CDR3 runs 12 residues. The V gene lost 8 bases and the J gene lost 0 bases, with 6 bases spanning the gap. The CDR3 DNA follows: TGTGCCAGCGCCTCAAGCACAGATACGCAGTATTTT. It encodes CASASSTDTQYF.

This clonotype was recorded at least ten times. The chain has TRBV11-2 and TRBJ2-3, with 7 positions matching TRBD1. Per germline, CDR1 SGHAT and CDR2 FQNNGV. V gave up 3 bases and J gave up 4 bases; unmatched junction bases: 7. CDR3 size: 15 residues. The CDR3 sequence is CASSFYRGLADTQYF. In DNA, the CDR3 is TGTGCCAGCAGCTTCTATAGGGGGCTCGCAGATACGCAGTATTTT.

The V and J genes are TRBV4-1 and TRBJ2-7; 11 positions agree with TRBD2. Germline V gene sequence: CDR1 MGHRA, CDR2 YSYEKL. Germline trimming cut 1 base from V and 4 bases from J; bases unmatched to any gene: 3. The CDR3 is 15 residues long. Here the CDR3 DNA reads TGCGCCAGCAGCCAAGTAGCGGGAGGGCCTTACGAGCAGTACTTC. Translation: CASSQVAGGPYEQYF.

This clonotype has just a few counts. The chain combines TRBV20-1 with TRBJ1-2; D is undetermined. CDR1 is DFQATT and CDR2 is SNEGSKA in the germline V gene (reference sequence). V lost 7 bases, J lost 5 bases, and 20 bases lay in between. The CDR3 sequence is 14 residues long. Here the CDR3 reads CSVLQTRDPYGYTF. CDR3 sequence (DNA): TGCAGTGTGCTCCAGACGAGGGATCCGTATGGCTACACCTTC.

This clonotype has more than one count but fewer than ten. The V call is TRBV5-5, the J call TRBJ1-5, with TRBD1 identical over 7 bases. The CDR3 spans 15 residues. V was pared by 4 bases and J by 7 bases, with 11 bases of the junction left unmatched. The germline gives CDR1 SGHKS, CDR2 YYEKEE (reference sequence). CDR3 sequence: CASSPGQGVRQPQHF. The CDR3 bases are TGTGCCAGCAGCCCCGGTCAGGGGGTTAGGCAGCCCCAGCATTTT.

This clonotype has just a few counts. The junction does not match germline at one end; this may be a read error. The chain recombines TRBV6-1 with TRBJ1-4; a possible D gene is TRBD1 (5 bases). Germline V gives CDR1 MNHNS, CDR2 SASEGT. The CDR3 consists of 17 residues. Here the CDR3 reads CASSSQGVIATDEKLFF. The DNA for the CDR3 is TGTGCCAGCAGTAGCCAGGGTGTTATTGCAACTGATGAAAAACTGTTTTTT.

The table lists this clonotype with a few counts. The rearrangement links TRBV7-8 to TRBJ1-1; D call uncertain. The CDR3 is 15 residues long. V was trimmed by 1 base and J by 4 bases, leaving 13 bases between them. Germline CDR1 is SGHVS and CDR2 is FQNEAQ. CDR3 coding DNA: TGTGCCAGCAGCTTAGTCGGTGGGCAAAGCACTGAAGCTTTCTTT. Translated: CASSLVGGQSTEAFF.

The chain carries TRBV5-1 and TRBJ2-5; perhaps D is TRBD1 or TRBD2 (5 bases each). V lost 4 bases and J 3 bases, leaving 10 bases between the germline ends. This CDR3 is built from 13 residues. Germline CDR1 reads SGHRS; CDR2 reads YFSETQ. CDR3 nucleotide sequence: TGCGCCAGCAGCCGGGACGGGGAAGAGACCCAGTACTTC. Translating gives CASSRDGEETQYF.

Note on this clonotype: This may be a read error: a much more frequent sequence differs by one nucleotide. Here the CDR3 DNA reads TGTGCCTGGAGTGATCGACTCGCTAGCTATGGCTACACCTTC. This encodes CAWSDRLASYGYTF. The chain is built from TRBV30 and TRBJ1-2; no clear D. V dropped 1 base and J dropped 4 bases, with 13 bases sitting between them. The CDR3 loop spans 14 amino acids. The germline V gene has CDR1 GTSNPN and CDR2 SVGIG (reference sequence). Full variable domain (remainder filled in from reference TRBV30 and TRBJ1-2): SQTIHQWPATLVQPVGSPLSLECTVEGTSNPNLYWYRQAAGRGLQLLFYSVGIGQISSEVPQNLSASRPQDRQFILSSKKLLLSDSGFYLCAWSDRLASYGYTFGSGTRLTVV.

The chain couples TRBV4-2 to TRBJ2-5; 7 bases match TRBD2. Germline CDR1 and CDR2: LGHNA and YNFKEQ. With 1 base clipped from V and 3 bases from J, the junction kept 5 bases outside the gene matches. CDR3 size: 15 residues. CDR3 region: CASSQGGLEEETQYF. Written as DNA, the CDR3 is TGTGCCAGCAGCCAAGGCGGACTAGAGGAAGAGACCCAGTACTTC.

V usage is TRBV10-3 and J usage is TRBJ2-4; TRBD1 agrees at 7 bases. The CDR3 length is 13 residues. Germline V gives CDR1 ENHRY, CDR2 SYGVKD. With V trimmed by 3 bases and J by 6 bases, 2 bases remained unmatched. CDR3 loop: CAISERGPNIQYF. The CDR3 DNA is TGTGCCATCAGTGAAAGGGGGCCAAACATTCAGTACTTC.

This clonotype has more than one count but fewer than ten. The chain has TRBV24-1 and TRBJ2-1, with D perhaps matching TRBD1 (6 bases). The germline V gene has CDR1 KGHDR and CDR2 SFDVKD. Trimming shortened V by 4 bases and J by 8 bases, and 14 bases separated the two germline ends. The length of the CDR3 is 14 residues. DNA for the CDR3: TGTGCCACCAGTGACGTCCGGGACACCTATGAGCAGTTCTTC. It translates to CATSDVRDTYEQFF.

The sample holds many counts of this clonotype. A read error may account for a junction end that differs from germline. This sequence joins TRBV29-1 and TRBJ2-7; D perhaps matches TRBD2 (5 bases). Germline CDR1 reads SQVTM; CDR2 reads ANQGSEA. This CDR3 comprises 10 residues. CDR3 nucleotides: TGCAGCGTTACCGATGGACTGGAACTCTTC. Its translation: CSVTDGLELF.

The rearrangement joins TRBV7-2 to TRBJ2-1, with 11 bases lining up with TRBD2. From germline, CDR1 is SGHTA and CDR2 FQGNSA. The CDR3 loop spans 16 amino acids. Trimming at V came to 0 bases and at J to 7 bases, leaving 5 bases not matched to a gene. This chain's CDR3 is CASSLAGASGGNEQFF. The DNA for the CDR3 is TGTGCCAGCAGCTTAGCGGGAGCTAGCGGGGGGAATGAGCAGTTCTTC.

The rearrangement uses TRBV5-1 and TRBJ1-1, with TRBD1 as a possible D gene (6 bases). The CDR3 extends over 14 amino acids. Trimming pared 4 bases from V and 2 bases from J, leaving 12 bases between. Germline values: CDR1 SGHRS, CDR2 YFSETQ. CDR3 protein: CASSPDRSNTEAFF. Written as DNA, the CDR3 is TGCGCCAGCAGCCCTGACAGGAGTAACACTGAAGCTTTCTTT.

This clonotype has at least ten counts. The rearrangement joins TRBV5-1 to TRBJ1-2; D is unclear. The CDR3 has 14 amino acids. V lost 1 base and J 4 bases, leaving 11 bases between the germline ends. Germline values: CDR1 SGHRS, CDR2 YFSETQ. Here the CDR3 DNA reads TGCGCCAGCAGCTTGTCGGACCCAACCTATGGCTACACCTTC. The encoded protein is CASSLSDPTYGYTF.

This clonotype has a handful of counts. The chain joins TRBV12-3 or TRBV12-4 to TRBJ1-1, with D unclear. This CDR3 contains 13 residues. Deletions cut 0 bases from V and 9 bases from J, with 11 bases between. The CDR3 DNA reads as TGTGCCAGCAGTTTAGCCAGCCCGATTAAAGCTTTCTTT. This translates into CASSLASPIKAFF.

This clonotype was recorded many times. The J gene is TRBJ2-3, the V gene TRBV7-8, with 9 bases lining up with TRBD1. V lost 2 bases and J lost 2; bases outside the gene matches: 5. This CDR3 region has 16 residues. CDR1 is SGHVS and CDR2 is FQNEAQ in the germline V gene. The CDR3 sequence: CASSLWDRETTDTQYF. The CDR3 nucleotides read TGTGCCAGCAGCTTATGGGACAGGGAAACCACAGATACGCAGTATTTT.

The chain combines TRBV4-3 with TRBJ2-2; no firm D call. The germline V gene encodes CDR1 LGHNA and CDR2 YSLEER. Trimming pared 4 bases from V and 1 base from J, leaving 16 bases between. This CDR3 region has 17 residues. The CDR3 sequence is CASSLAADLRNTGELFF. The CDR3 region has the DNA TGCGCCAGCAGCCTTGCCGCGGACCTTAGGAACACCGGGGAGCTGTTTTTT.

The chain couples TRBV29-1 to TRBJ2-7, with no clear D. CDR1 and CDR2 (germline): SQVTM, ANQGSEA. CDR3 length: 14 residues. V shed 0 bases and J shed 2 bases, with 11 bases lying between them. Here the CDR3 DNA reads TGCAGCGTTGAAGATAGGAGCGAGGCCTACGAGCAGTACTTC. It specifies CSVEDRSEAYEQYF.

This clonotype occurred many times. V and J are TRBV5-1 and TRBJ2-2; D might be TRBD1 or TRBD2, each matching 6 bases. V shed 5 bases and J shed 0 bases, with 14 bases lying between them. There are 16 residues in the CDR3. From germline, CDR1 is SGHRS and CDR2 YFSETQ. Here the CDR3 DNA reads TGCGCCAGCAGTTCCCGGGGGCCTTCGAACACCGGGGAGCTGTTTTTT. Translation gives CASSSRGPSNTGELFF.

This chain joins TRBV20-1 and TRBJ2-7, with TRBD1 matching 8 bases. This CDR3 is 13 amino acids long. V lost 6 bases and J lost 7; bases outside the gene matches: 11. Per the germline V gene, CDR1 is DFQATT and CDR2 is SNEGSKA (reference sequence). The CDR3 is CSAPRQGRNEQYF. The CDR3 bases are TGCAGTGCACCACGACAGGGGAGGAATGAGCAGTACTTC.

This clonotype was counted only a few times. The V call is TRBV20-1, the J call TRBJ2-5; D may be TRBD1 (5 bases). Per germline, CDR1 DFQATT and CDR2 SNEGSKA (reference sequence). The CDR3 covers 16 residues. Trimming removed 1 base at V and 1 base at J, with 16 bases between. The CDR3 here is CSARVQSPRVQETQYF. The DNA for the CDR3 is TGCAGTGCTAGAGTTCAATCACCCAGGGTCCAAGAGACCCAGTACTTC.

This chain joins TRBV10-3 and TRBJ2-3; TRBD2 matches at 8 bases. The junction had 11 bases not matched to a gene; V was cut back by 3 bases and J by 6 bases. CDR3 length equals 16 residues. CDR1 ENHRY and CDR2 SYGVKD come from the germline V gene. The CDR3 is CAISDPGLVAGDTQYF. CDR3 nucleotide sequence: TGTGCCATCAGTGACCCGGGACTAGTTGCCGGTGATACGCAGTATTTT.

The rearrangement links TRBV6-5 to TRBJ1-1; no reliable D call. Germline V gives CDR1 MNHEY, CDR2 SVGAGI. The V end lost 4 bases, the J end lost 2 bases, and 14 bases lay between the germline ends. The CDR3 spans 15 residues. CDR3 amino acids: CASSWGGPVNTEAFF. CDR3 sequence (DNA): TGTGCCAGCAGTTGGGGAGGTCCGGTTAACACTGAAGCTTTCTTT.